This T cell receptor (beta chain) was found in a study of T cell changes during pregnancy in multiple sclerosis. Method: immunoSEQ multiplex PCR; TCRdb's copy keeps in-frame clones and lacks some. This table has approximately 53,000 clones, about 92% appearing once. CDR1 is SGHTA and CDR2 is FQGNSA in the germline V gene. With 1 base clipped from V and 3 bases from J, the junction kept 4 bases outside the gene matches. The length of the CDR3 is 15 residues. V usage is TRBV7-2 and J usage is TRBJ2-3; 7 bases fit TRBD2. Sequencing used CD4+ T cells from peripheral blood mononuclear cells, obtained in the third trimester of pregnancy. The sequence derives from a female donor with multiple sclerosis, enrolled in a pregnancy study. CDR3 DNA sequence: TGTGCCAGCAGCTTAGGAAGGACTAGTACAGATACGCAGTATTTT. Protein product: CASSLGRTSTDTQYF.